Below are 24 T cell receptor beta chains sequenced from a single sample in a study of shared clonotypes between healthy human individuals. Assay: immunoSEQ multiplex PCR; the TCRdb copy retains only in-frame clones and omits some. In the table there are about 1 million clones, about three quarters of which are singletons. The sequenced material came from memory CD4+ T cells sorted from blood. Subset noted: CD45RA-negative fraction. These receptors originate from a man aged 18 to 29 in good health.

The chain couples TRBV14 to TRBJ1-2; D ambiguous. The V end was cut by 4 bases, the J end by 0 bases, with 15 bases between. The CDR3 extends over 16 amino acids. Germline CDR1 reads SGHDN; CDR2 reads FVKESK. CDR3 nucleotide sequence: TGTGCCAGCAGCCCCTCGGCAGGCAATCCTAACTATGGCTACACCTTC. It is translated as CASSPSAGNPNYGYTF.

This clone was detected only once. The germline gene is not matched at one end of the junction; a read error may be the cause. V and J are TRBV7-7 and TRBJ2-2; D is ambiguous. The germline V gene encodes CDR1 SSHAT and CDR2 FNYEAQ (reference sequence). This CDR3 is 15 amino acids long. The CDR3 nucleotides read TGTGCTAGCAGCTTTAACAATCCGAACACCGGGGAGCTGTTTTTT. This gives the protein CASSFNNPNTGELFF.

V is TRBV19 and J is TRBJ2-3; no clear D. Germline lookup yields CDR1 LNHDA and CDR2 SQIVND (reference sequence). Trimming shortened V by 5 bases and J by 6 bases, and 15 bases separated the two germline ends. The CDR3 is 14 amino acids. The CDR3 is CASSPLTSRDTQYF. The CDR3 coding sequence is TGTGCCAGTAGTCCCCTGACCTCGCGGGATACGCAGTATTTT.

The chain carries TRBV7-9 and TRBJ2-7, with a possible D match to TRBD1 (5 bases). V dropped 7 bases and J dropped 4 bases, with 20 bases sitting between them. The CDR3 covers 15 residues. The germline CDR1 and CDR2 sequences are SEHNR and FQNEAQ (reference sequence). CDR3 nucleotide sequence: TGTGCCAGCATGGGGCCGGTGGCGACAGCTTACGAGCAGTACTTC. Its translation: CASMGPVATAYEQYF.

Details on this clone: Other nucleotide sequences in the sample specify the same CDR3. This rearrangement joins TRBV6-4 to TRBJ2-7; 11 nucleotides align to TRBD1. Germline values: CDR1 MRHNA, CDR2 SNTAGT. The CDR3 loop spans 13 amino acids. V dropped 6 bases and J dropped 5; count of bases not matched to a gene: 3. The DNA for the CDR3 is TGTGCCAGCAGCCGGACAGGGGGCGACGAGCAGTACTTC. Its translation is CASSRTGGDEQYF.

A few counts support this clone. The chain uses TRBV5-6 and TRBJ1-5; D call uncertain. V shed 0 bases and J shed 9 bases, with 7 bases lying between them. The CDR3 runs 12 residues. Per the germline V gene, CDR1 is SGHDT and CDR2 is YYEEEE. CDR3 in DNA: TGTGCCAGCAGCTTGGTTTTGGGGCCCCAGCATTTT. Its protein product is CASSLVLGPQHF.

The CDR3 region is CASRQSGRRTGELFF. The CDR3 bases are TGTGCCAGCCGACAGTCGGGCCGGAGGACCGGGGAGCTGTTTTTT. J is TRBJ2-2 and V is TRBV18; D may match TRBD1 or TRBD2 (5 bases each). Trimming removed 8 bases from V and 5 bases from J, with 18 bases in between. CDR1 is KGHSH, CDR2 LQKENI, per germline. The CDR3 spans 15 residues.

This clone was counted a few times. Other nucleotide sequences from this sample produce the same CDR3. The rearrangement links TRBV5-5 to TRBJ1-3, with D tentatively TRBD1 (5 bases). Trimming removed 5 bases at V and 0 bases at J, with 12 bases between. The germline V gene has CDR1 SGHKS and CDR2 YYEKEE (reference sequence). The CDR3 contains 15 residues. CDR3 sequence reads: CASSLTAVSGNTIYF. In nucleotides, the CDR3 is TGTGCCAGCAGTTTGACAGCCGTCTCTGGAAACACCATATATTTT.

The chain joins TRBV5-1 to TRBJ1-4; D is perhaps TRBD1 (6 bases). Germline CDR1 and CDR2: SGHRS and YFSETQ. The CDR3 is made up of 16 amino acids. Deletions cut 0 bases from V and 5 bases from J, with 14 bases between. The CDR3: CASSLDPDSRNEKLFF. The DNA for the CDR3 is TGCGCCAGCAGCTTGGACCCGGACAGTCGAAATGAAAAACTGTTTTTT.

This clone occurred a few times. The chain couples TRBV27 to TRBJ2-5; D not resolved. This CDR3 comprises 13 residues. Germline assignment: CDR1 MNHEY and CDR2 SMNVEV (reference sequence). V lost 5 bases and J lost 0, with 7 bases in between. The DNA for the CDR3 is TGTGCCAGCAGTATCCGGTACCAAGAGACCCAGTACTTC. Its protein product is CASSIRYQETQYF.

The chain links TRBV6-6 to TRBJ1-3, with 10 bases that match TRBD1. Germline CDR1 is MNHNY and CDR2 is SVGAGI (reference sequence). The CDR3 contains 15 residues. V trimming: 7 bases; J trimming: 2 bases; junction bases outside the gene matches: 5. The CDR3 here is CASTRQGAAGNTIYF. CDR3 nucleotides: TGTGCCAGCACTCGACAGGGGGCGGCTGGAAACACCATATATTTT.

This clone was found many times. The CDR3 loop reads CASSLGRGSVTQYF. CDR3 DNA sequence: TGTGCCAGCAGCTTAGGCCGCGGGAGTGTAACCCAGTACTTC. V and J are TRBV7-2 and TRBJ2-5; TRBD2 matches 7 bases. The CDR3 consists of 14 residues. Germline V gene data show CDR1 as SGHTA and CDR2 as FQGNSA. V shed 1 base, J shed 8 bases, and the junction held 7 bases outside the gene matches.

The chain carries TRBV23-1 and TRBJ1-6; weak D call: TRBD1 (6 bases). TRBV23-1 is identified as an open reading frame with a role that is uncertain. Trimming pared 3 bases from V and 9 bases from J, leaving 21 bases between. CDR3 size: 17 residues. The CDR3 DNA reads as TGCGCCAGCAGTCATCGAGCGTACAGGGCCACGGTTTCACCCCTCCACTTT. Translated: CASSHRAYRATVSPLHF.

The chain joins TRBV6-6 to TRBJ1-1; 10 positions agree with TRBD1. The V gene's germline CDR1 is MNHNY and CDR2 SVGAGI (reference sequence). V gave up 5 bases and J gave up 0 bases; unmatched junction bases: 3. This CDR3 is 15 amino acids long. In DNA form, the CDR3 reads TGTGCCAGCAGTGACAGGGGGCTCATGAACACTGAAGCTTTCTTT. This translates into CASSDRGLMNTEAFF.

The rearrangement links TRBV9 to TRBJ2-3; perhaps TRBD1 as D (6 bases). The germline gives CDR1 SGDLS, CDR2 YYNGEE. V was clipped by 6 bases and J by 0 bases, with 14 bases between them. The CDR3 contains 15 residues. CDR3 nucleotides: TGTGCCAGCACCCCAGGGGTGGGTAGCACAGATACGCAGTATTTT. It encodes CASTPGVGSTDTQYF.

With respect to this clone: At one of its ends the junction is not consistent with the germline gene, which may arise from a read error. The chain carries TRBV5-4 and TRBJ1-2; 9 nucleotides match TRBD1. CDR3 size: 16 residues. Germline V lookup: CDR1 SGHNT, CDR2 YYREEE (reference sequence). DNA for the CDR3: TGTGCCAGCAGCGCTGGACAGGGGCCTCCTAATTATGGCTACACCTTC. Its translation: CASSAGQGPPNYGYTF.

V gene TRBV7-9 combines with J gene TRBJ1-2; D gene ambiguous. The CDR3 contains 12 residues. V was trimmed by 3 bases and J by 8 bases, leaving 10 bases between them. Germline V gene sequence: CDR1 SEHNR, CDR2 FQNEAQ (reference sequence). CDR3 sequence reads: CASSLDVSGYTF. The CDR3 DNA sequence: TGTGCCAGCAGCTTGGATGTTTCAGGCTACACCTTC. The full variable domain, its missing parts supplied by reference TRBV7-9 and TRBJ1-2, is DTGVSQNPRHKITKRGQNVTFRCDPISEHNRLYWYRQTLGQGPEFLTYFQNEAQLEKSRLLSDRFSAERPKGSFSTLEIQRTEQGDSAMYLCASSLDVSGYTFGSGTRLTVV.

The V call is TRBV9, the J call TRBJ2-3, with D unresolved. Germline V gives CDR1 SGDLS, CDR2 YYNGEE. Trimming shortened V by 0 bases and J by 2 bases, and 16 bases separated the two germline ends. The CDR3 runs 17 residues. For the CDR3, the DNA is TGTGCCAGCAGCGTAGAAGGAAGGATCCCGTACACAGATACGCAGTATTTT. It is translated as CASSVEGRIPYTDTQYF. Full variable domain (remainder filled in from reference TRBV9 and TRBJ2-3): DSGVTQTPKHLITATGQRVTLRCSPRSGDLSVYWYQQSLDQGLQFLIQYYNGEERAKGNILERFSAQQFPDLHSELNLSSLELGDSALYFCASSVEGRIPYTDTQYFGPGTRLTVL.

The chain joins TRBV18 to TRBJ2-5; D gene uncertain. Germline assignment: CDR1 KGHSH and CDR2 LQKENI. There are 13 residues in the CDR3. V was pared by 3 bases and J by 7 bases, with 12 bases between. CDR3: CASSPGFDGTQYF. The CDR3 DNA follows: TGTGCCAGCTCACCTGGATTTGATGGGACCCAGTACTTC.

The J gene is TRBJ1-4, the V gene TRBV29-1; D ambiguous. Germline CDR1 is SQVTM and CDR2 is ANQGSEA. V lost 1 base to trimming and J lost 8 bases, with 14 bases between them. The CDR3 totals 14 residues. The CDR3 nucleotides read TGCAGCGTTGAAGGGGTAGGGCCATCAGAAAAACTGTTTTTT. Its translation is CSVEGVGPSEKLFF.

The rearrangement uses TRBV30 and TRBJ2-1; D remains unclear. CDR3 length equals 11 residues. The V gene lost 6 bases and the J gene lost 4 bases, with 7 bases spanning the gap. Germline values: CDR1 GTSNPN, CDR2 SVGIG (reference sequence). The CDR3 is CACRGYNEQFF. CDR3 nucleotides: TGTGCCTGCCGTGGATACAATGAGCAGTTCTTC.

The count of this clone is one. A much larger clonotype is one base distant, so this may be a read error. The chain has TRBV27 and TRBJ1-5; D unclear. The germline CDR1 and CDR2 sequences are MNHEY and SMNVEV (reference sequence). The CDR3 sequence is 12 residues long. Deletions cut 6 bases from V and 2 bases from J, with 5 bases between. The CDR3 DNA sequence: TGTGCCAGCAGAGTAGGCAATCAGCCCCAGCATTTT. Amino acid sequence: CASRVGNQPQHF.

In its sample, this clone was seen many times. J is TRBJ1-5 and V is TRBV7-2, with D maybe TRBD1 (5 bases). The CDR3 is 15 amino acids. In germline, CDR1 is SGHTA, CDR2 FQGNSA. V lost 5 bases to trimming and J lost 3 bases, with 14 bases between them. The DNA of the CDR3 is TGTGCCAGCAGCCTCGGGGAGGGGCTCAATCAGCCCCAGCATTTT. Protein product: CASSLGEGLNQPQHF.

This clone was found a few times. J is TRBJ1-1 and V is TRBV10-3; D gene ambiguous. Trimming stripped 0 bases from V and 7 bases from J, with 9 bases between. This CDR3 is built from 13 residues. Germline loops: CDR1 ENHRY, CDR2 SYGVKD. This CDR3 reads CAISESGFVEAFF. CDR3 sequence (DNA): TGTGCCATCAGTGAGTCAGGGTTCGTTGAAGCTTTCTTT.